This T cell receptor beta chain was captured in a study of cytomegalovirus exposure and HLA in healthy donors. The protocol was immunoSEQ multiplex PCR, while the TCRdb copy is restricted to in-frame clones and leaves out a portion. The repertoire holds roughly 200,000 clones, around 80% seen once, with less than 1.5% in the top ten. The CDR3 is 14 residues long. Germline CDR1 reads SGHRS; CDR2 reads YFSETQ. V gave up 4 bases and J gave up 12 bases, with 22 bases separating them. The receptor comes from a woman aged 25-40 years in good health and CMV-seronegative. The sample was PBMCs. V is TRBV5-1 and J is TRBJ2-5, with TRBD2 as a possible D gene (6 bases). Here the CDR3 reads CASSAGGGASAKYF. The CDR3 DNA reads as TGCGCCAGCAGCGCCGGGGGTGGGGCCAGTGCTAAGTACTTC.